This entry is about one T cell receptor beta chain. Its antigen remains undetermined. Per-base qualities were not stored, and no clone one base away is much larger. The sample comes from a study of identical twins (dated by TCRdb to the mid-2010s). The study in broad terms: The study deep-sequenced TCR alpha and beta repertoires from monozygotic twins, unrelated adults of various ages and cord blood to test whether fetal clonotypes persist. To rule out contamination, replicate twin experiments were performed at different times with different library preparation protocols. Study-wide conclusions, independent of this receptor: Fewer insertions were carried by abundant cord blood beta clonotypes; a weaker similar trend was observed in young adult naive repertoires, while no such trend was observed in memory repertoires. Recombination models systematically underestimated out-of-frame TCR alpha sharing in monozygotic twins but agreed with sharing between unrelated individuals. Invariant T cells such as MAIT and iNKT could partly confound zero-insertion analyses, though diverse VJ usage argued against this for most clonotypes. Because the same donors could not be followed over many years, conclusions were based on cross-sectional statistical analysis. Compared with coincidental sharing between unrelated individuals, an excess of low generation-probability sequences was observed among out-of-frame TCR alpha sequences shared between twins. Excess twin sharing in beta out-of-frame sequences was weaker because fewer shared sequences lowered the signal-to-noise ratio.

Inclusive of the bounding cysteine and phenylalanine, the CDR3 is 16 residues long. The entry retains the CDR3 DNA only, 48 bases that are in frame from base 1. The germline V and J ends show losses of 6 bases and 5 bases respectively, and no gene match explains 5 bases of the junction. Every donor in the study was a healthy Caucasian. The study also sequenced three unrelated non-twin adults: a male aged 18 to 30, a male aged 50 to 59 and a female aged 50 to 59. Miltenyi CD45RO+ enrichment and human naive T-cell isolation kits were used to isolate memory (CD45RO+) and naive T cells from PBMC. Receptors were amplified or captured by 5' RACE. The instrument given in TCRdb is Illumina HiSeq 2000. Template switching introduced a universal primer binding site; the final cDNA contained a unique molecular identifier, enabling accurate counting of TCR cDNA molecules. Specific primers in the conserved constant-segment region were used to synthesize first-strand cDNA for the TCR alpha and beta chains. To control for contamination, every cDNA library was double barcoded, receiving both a SMART-Mk sample barcode and Illumina barcodes. TruSeq adapter sequences, together with Illumina sample barcodes, were added in two successive PCR steps. The Illumina HiSeq platform was used with custom primers to sequence TCR alpha and beta cDNA libraries. As for the authors' bioinformatics: Unique molecular identifiers were extracted from raw reads with MiGEC, and CDR3 positions were determined with MiXCR. Recombination models were inferred per individual with the repgenHMM and IGoR tools using an EM algorithm. Shared clonotypes were analyzed with the tcR package in R, and sharing was normalized by the product of cloneset sizes. To study raw recombination free of thymic and clonal selection effects, out-of-frame nonproductive sequences were analyzed. TCRdb ran its own pipeline on the public reads, namely fastp trimming at Q25 and MiXCR clone calling, and kept in-frame beta chains. All rows with the same CDR3 protein become a single entry with the most common DNA and genes. Clone size and V and J calls follow TCRdb, not the original study. This sample comprises a few hundred thousand distinct CDR3 sequences, approximately 8.7% of them detected only once. The top ten clones comprise 8% to 10% of the sample.

The sample was naive T cells sorted from blood. In light of the paper, this sample's cell subset or site label describes: cells isolated with a human naive T-cell isolation kit. The sequence came from a woman in her 50s in good health. The chain couples TRBV12-3 or TRBV12-4 to TRBJ2-1; 15 central bases correspond to TRBD2. DNA sequence: TGTGCCAGCAGCTCATGGACTAGCGGGGGGGACAATGAGCAGTTCTTC. It specifies CASSSWTSGGDNEQFF.